In this sample, the clone carrying this T cell receptor beta chain is medium-sized. Its specificity is unknown. The sample belongs to a study of T cells in Graves' hyperthyroidism and ophthalmopathy. Study outcomes and limitations: Researchers report that a 13 V-J model separated ophthalmopathy from stable hyperthyroidism.

Criteria for exclusion of patients were uncontrolled infection, other autoimmune disease, pregnancy or lactation. The PBMCs were sourced from fresh peripheral blood (more than 9 ml). RNA transcripts provided the source from which TCR beta CDR3 regions were amplified. When the TCR CDR3 underwent first-round RT-PCR, the HTBI primer set was used. Via MiXCR, TCRdb re-called the multiplex PCR reads, giving one row per CDR3 protein. The profile shows around 35,000 distinct CDR3 sequences, 52% of them singletons. The TCR sequence derives from a woman aged 40-49 years with Graves' ophthalmopathy. The sequencing input was blood.

DNA for the CDR3: TGCAGTGCAATCGGGACAGGGGGCTACGAGCAGTACTTC. Protein sequence: CSAIGTGGYEQYF. The V and J genes are TRBV20-1 and TRBJ2-7; TRBD1 matches at 11 bases. V shed 6 bases, J shed 3 bases, and the junction held 4 bases outside the gene matches. The CDR3 is 13 amino acids. Germline loops: CDR1 DFQATT, CDR2 SNEGSKA (reference sequence).